This is a list of T cell receptor beta chains from one sample in a study of T-cell reconstitution after alpha-beta-depleted transplantation in children. TCRdb re-called the PCR reads through MiXCR, storing one row per CDR3 protein. The table records over 150,000 distinct CDR3 sequences, approximately 6.8% of them present only once. The source material was PBMCs from the stem cell graft donor, sampled from the stem cell graft. The receptors come from a human donor who donated a stem cell graft to a child with Wiskott-Aldrich syndrome. The conserved cysteine and the conserved F or W are not part of the CDR3 here.

TRBV29-1	12	TRBJ2-3	SVSQGGDTDTQY
TRBV27	13	TRBJ1-1	ASRHPRELGTEAF
TRBV7-9	10	TRBJ2-7	ASSSKGREQY
TRBV12-3/TRBV12-4	12	TRBJ2-1	ASSPGQGGNEQF
TRBV5-1	10	TRBJ1-1	ASGQGTTEAF
TRBV5-1	14	TRBJ2-2	ASSPRLAESTGELF
TRBV18	15	TRBJ1-4	ASSPEPPTYLGEKLF
TRBV30	15	TRBJ2-1	AWSVYVASGTYNEQF
TRBV29-1	11	TRBJ1-5	SVGQGESQPQH
TRBV7-9	14	TRBJ2-5	ASSEGVAGKQETQY
TRBV20-1	10	TRBJ2-3	SARDTADTQY
TRBV15	13	TRBJ1-2	ATSRDLGTGGGYT
TRBV7-2	13	TRBJ2-2	ASSLVGWDTGELF
TRBV18	13	TRBJ2-2	ASSPGHHSEGELF
TRBV29-1	15	TRBJ2-1	SVHHSKRGTSLGEQF
TRBV5-1	12	TRBJ1-2	ASSAEPGTYGYT
TRBV4-3	14	TRBJ2-1	ASSHLAGGPGNEQF
TRBV5-5	14	TRBJ2-7	ASSLALRTSIGEQY
TRBV9	12	TRBJ2-5	ASSVGQNQETQY
TRBV24-1	12	TRBJ1-2	AIQTLAGNYGYT
TRBV18	14	TRBJ1-2	ASSPSGDPYNYGYT
TRBV6-4	17	TRBJ2-7	ACSFRGTSGTESSYEQY
TRBV5-1	15	TRBJ2-3	ASSPGTGGLGTDTQY
TRBV5-5	11	TRBJ2-5	ASSFATPGTQY
TRBV7-2	12	TRBJ2-1	ASSSGTGRFEQF
TRBV29-1	9	TRBJ2-7	SVRLGDEQY
TRBV5-1	13	TRBJ1-2	ASSFRTGPTSRYT
TRBV2	12	TRBJ2-7	ASRRTVLGYEQY
TRBV5-1	13	TRBJ1-1	ASSSQTGPSTEAF
TRBV12-3/TRBV12-4	13	TRBJ2-3	ASSPSGGHTDTQY
TRBV3-1	15	TRBJ2-7	ASSQWEGLFFAYEQY
TRBV16	13	TRBJ2-7	ASSQFKVSSYEQY
TRBV3-1	12	TRBJ2-3	ASRAEPSTDTQY
TRBV12-3/TRBV12-4	12	TRBJ2-3	ASTTWEDTDTQY
TRBV12-3/TRBV12-4	13	TRBJ2-3	ASTPRRGESDTQY
TRBV9	13	TRBJ1-4	ASSGDGRAKEKLF
TRBV7-3	17	TRBJ2-1	ASSLTIVLTSGGANEQF
TRBV5-1	14	TRBJ1-4	ASSLEGSGGGEKLF
TRBV4-1	14	TRBJ2-3	ASSQEPGWDTDTQY
TRBV24-1	12	TRBJ2-7	ATPLGPETYEQY
TRBV6-2/TRBV6-3	12	TRBJ2-5	ASSSKTGGETQY
TRBV20-1	11	TRBJ2-1	SASGSSYNEQF
TRBV5-1	12	TRBJ2-7	ASSRDRIIYEQY